One sample yielded the 11 T cell receptor beta chains listed below, sequenced in a study of T cell repertoires in cytomegalovirus infection. No antigen is known for these receptors. Each CDR3 protein gets one entry after TCRdb re-called the reads with MiXCR. The sample includes 700,000 to 900,000 distinct CDR3 sequences, almost 30% of them seen just once. Sequenced material: cultured CD8+ T cells from PBMCs, taken from culture after CMV antigen stimulation. These receptors were taken from a human donor in good health (CMV status not recorded). Some clones in this sample may be carry-over from other donors' samples.

In its sample, this clonotype was seen a few times. V and J are TRBV6-1 and TRBJ1-2, with D possibly being TRBD1 (6 bases). V dropped 6 bases and J dropped 5 bases, with 16 bases sitting between them. The CDR3 spans 14 residues. Germline V lookup: CDR1 MNHNS, CDR2 SASEGT. The CDR3 loop is CASRHRQDLYGYTF. CDR3 DNA sequence: TGTGCCAGCAGACATCGACAGGATCTTTATGGCTACACCTTC.

This clonotype was detected a few times. The rearrangement links TRBV7-9 to TRBJ2-1, with a weak D call TRBD2 (6 bases). Looked up from germline, CDR1 is SEHNR and CDR2 is FQNEAQ (reference sequence). The CDR3 extends over 15 amino acids. V gave up 5 bases and J gave up 6 bases, with 17 bases separating them. The CDR3 region has the DNA TGTGCCAGCAGCGCGACTGACACGGGGGTCAATGAGCAGTTCTTC. It codes for CASSATDTGVNEQFF.

This chain joins TRBV24-1 and TRBJ1-5; 7 bases match TRBD1. The CDR3 extends over 14 amino acids. The germline gives CDR1 KGHDR, CDR2 SFDVKD. The junction had 1 base not matched to a gene; V was cut back by 5 bases and J by 1 base. This CDR3 reads CATSAGGSNQPQHF. For the CDR3, the DNA is TGTGCCACCAGTGCAGGGGGAAGCAATCAGCCCCAGCATTTT.

This clonotype was recorded a few times. The chain joins TRBV19 to TRBJ1-1, with TRBD1 matching over 7 bases. Per germline, CDR1 LNHDA and CDR2 SQIVND (reference sequence). The CDR3 loop spans 15 amino acids. With 6 bases clipped from V and 0 bases from J, the junction kept 7 bases outside the gene matches. CDR3: CASSSGQILNTEAFF. The CDR3 DNA follows: TGTGCCAGTAGCTCGGGACAGATCTTGAACACTGAAGCTTTCTTT. Full variable domain (outside the CDR3, taken from reference TRBV19 and TRBJ1-1): DGGITQSPKYLFRKEGQNVTLSCEQNLNHDAMYWYRQDPGQGLRLIYYSQIVNDFQKGDIAEGYSVSREKKESFPLTVTSAQKNPTAFYLCASSSGQILNTEAFFGQGTRLTVV.

This clonotype has only a few counts. The genes are TRBV6-5 and TRBJ1-1; D unclear. This CDR3 has 16 residues. Trimming removed 2 bases from V and 9 bases from J, with 22 bases in between. CDR1 MNHEY and CDR2 SVGAGI come from the germline V gene. The CDR3 DNA follows: TGTGCCAGCAGTTACGCACTCCCCGAACCGGGATCTAAAGCTTTCTTT. Translating it yields CASSYALPEPGSKAFF.

This clonotype was detected ten times or more. V is TRBV12-3 or TRBV12-4 and J is TRBJ2-1; weak D call: TRBD2 (6 bases). V lost 10 bases to trimming and J lost 0 bases, with 10 bases between them. The CDR3 contains 13 residues. The chain's CDR3 is CATGTSSYNEQFF. The CDR3 coding sequence is TGTGCCACCGGGACTTCCTCCTACAATGAGCAGTTCTTC.

This clonotype was seen repeatedly, ten times or more. This chain joins TRBV7-2 and TRBJ2-7; 9 positions agree with TRBD2. The junction had 1 base not matched to a gene; V was cut back by 1 base and J by 3 bases. From germline, CDR1 is SGHTA and CDR2 FQGNSA. This CDR3 has 14 amino acids. The CDR3 reads CASSLVRGGYEQYF. The CDR3, as DNA: TGTGCCAGCAGCTTAGTGCGGGGGGGCTACGAGCAGTACTTC.

This clonotype has only a few counts. This chain uses TRBV27 with TRBJ1-2, with TRBD1 as a possible D gene (5 bases). Germline CDR1 MNHEY, CDR2 SMNVEV (reference sequence). This CDR3 has 15 amino acids. V was shortened by 4 bases and J by 8 bases, with 20 bases between the two germline ends. The CDR3 bases are TGTGCCAGCAGTTGGGGTCCCGGGACCGCGGGCGGCTACACCTTC. Residues: CASSWGPGTAGGYTF.

The V gene is TRBV28, the J gene TRBJ2-1, with a tentative D call TRBD1 (7 bases). Germline V lookup: CDR1 MDHEN, CDR2 SYDVKM. The V end lost 3 bases, the J end lost 8 bases, and 14 bases lay between the germline ends. This CDR3 has 14 amino acids. The CDR3 DNA reads TGTGCCAGCAGTTTTGGGGGGACAGCGGATGAGCAGTTCTTC. Its translation is CASSFGGTADEQFF. Full variable domain (missing parts from reference TRBV28 and TRBJ2-1): DVKVTQSSRYLVKRTGEKVFLECVQDMDHENMFWYRQDPGLGLRLIYFSYDVKMKEKGDIPEGYSVSREKKERFSLILESASTNQTSMYLCASSFGGTADEQFFGPGTRLTVL.

V and J are TRBV28 and TRBJ2-7, with D hard to call. V was shortened by 8 bases and J by 2 bases, with 10 bases between the two germline ends. This CDR3 contains 12 residues. Germline V gene data show CDR1 as MDHEN and CDR2 as SYDVKM. The CDR3 reads CASYGDPYEQYV. CDR3 nucleotide sequence: TGTGCCAGCTACGGCGATCCCTACGAGCAGTACGTC.

The rearrangement links TRBV6-2 or TRBV6-3 to TRBJ1-2, with 8 bases fitting TRBD1. This CDR3 contains 14 residues. With 0 bases clipped from V and 6 bases from J, the junction kept 3 bases outside the gene matches. Germline CDR1 reads MNHEY; CDR2 reads SVGEGT. The CDR3 bases are TGTGCCAGCAGTTACTCTGGACAGGGTGATGGCTACACCTTC. It yields the protein CASSYSGQGDGYTF.